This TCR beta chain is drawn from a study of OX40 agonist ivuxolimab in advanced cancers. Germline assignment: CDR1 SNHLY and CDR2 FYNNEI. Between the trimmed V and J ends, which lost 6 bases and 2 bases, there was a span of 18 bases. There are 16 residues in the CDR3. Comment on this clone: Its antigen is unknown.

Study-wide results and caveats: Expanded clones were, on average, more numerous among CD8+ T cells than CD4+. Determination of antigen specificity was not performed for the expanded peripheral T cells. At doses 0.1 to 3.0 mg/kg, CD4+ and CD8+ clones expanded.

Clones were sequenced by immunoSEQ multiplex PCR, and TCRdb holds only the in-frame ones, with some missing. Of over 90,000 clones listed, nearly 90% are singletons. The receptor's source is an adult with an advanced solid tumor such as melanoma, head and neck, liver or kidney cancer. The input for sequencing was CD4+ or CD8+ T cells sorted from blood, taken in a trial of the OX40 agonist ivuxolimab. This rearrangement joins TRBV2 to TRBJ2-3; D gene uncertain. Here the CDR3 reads CASREKRQEFTDTQYF. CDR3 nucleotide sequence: TGTGCCAGCAGAGAGAAGAGGCAGGAGTTCACAGATACGCAGTATTTT.